This T cell receptor (beta chain) came from a study of T cell responses to AZD1222 COVID-19 vaccine. Whole-study results and caveats: Sampled repertoires all dated from after the peak T cell response. Mostly white British, mostly female donors; authors suggested clonal diversity may be underestimated. Two AZD1222 administrations were followed by greater Spike-specific TCR breadth and depth.

V lost 1 base and J 2 bases, leaving 6 bases between the germline ends. The CDR3 has 13 amino acids. Sequencing used immunoSEQ multiplex PCR; TCRdb keeps in-frame clones, though not all of them. The repertoire has 120,000 to 150,000 clones, roughly nine tenths of them found once; the top ten carry about 3.8%. A note on this clone: What it recognizes is unknown.

Recipients boosted at about 4 weeks or about 12 weeks are pooled. The V gene is TRBV12-3 or TRBV12-4, the J gene TRBJ2-7; D perhaps matches TRBD2 (6 bases). The sample in question was peripheral blood, obtained 28 days after the second AZD1222 dose. The TCR sequence derives from an adult who received the AZD1222 COVID-19 vaccine. The CDR3 reads CASSLGGTYEQYF. DNA for the CDR3: TGTGCCAGCAGTTTAGGCGGGACCTACGAGCAGTACTTC.